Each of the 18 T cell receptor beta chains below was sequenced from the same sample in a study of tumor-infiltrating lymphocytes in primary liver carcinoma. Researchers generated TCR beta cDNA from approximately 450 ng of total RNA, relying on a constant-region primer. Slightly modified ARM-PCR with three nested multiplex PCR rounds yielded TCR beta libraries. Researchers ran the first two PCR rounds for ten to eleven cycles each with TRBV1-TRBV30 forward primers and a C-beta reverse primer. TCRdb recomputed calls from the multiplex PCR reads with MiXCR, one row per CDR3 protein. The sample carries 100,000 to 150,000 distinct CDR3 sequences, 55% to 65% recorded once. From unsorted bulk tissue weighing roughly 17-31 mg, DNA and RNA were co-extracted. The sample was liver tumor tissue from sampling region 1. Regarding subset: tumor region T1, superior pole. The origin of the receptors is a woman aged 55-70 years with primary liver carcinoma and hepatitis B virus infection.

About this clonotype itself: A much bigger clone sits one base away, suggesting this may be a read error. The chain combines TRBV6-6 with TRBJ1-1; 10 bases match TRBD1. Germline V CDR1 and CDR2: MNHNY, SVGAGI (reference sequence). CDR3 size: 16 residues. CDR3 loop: CASSQGDRGGNTGAFF. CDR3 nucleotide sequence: TGTGCCAGCAGTCAAGGGGACAGGGGTGGCAACACTGGAGCTTTCTTT.

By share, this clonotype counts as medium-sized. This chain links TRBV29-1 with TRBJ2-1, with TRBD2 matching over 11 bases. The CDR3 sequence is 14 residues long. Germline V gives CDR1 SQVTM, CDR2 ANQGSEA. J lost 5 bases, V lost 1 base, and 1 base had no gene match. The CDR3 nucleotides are TGCAGCGTTGAAGGGACTAGCGGGCACAATGAGCAGTTCTTC. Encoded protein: CSVEGTSGHNEQFF.

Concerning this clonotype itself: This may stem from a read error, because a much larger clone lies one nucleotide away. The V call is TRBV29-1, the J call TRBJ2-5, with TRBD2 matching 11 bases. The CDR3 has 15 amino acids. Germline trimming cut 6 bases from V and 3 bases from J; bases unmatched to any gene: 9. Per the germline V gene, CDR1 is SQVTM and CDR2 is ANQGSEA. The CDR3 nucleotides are TGCAGCGTAAGCAAACTAGCGGGAGCTGAAGAGACCCAGTACTTC. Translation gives CSVSKLAGAEETQYF.

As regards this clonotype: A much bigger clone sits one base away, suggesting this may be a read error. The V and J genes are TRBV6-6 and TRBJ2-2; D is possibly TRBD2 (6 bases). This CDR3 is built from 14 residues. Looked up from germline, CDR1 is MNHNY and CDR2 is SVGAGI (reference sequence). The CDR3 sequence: CASRYYRGSGELFF. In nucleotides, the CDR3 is TGTGCCAGCAGATACTACCGGGGGTCCGGGGAGCTGTTTTTT.

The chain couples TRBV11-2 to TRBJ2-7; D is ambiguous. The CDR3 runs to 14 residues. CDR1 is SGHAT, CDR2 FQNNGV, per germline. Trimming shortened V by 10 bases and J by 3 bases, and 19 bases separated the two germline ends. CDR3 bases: TGTGCCAACAGTTTAAGGAGATGGGGCTACGAGCAGTACTTC. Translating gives CANSLRRWGYEQYF.

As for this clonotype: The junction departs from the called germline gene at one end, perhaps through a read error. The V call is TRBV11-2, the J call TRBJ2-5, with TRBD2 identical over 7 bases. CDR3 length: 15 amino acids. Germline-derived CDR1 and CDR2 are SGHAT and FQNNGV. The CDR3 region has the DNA TGTGTCAGCAGCCCCCAACTAGCGAGAGCGGGGACCCAGTACTTC. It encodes CVSSPQLARAGTQYF.

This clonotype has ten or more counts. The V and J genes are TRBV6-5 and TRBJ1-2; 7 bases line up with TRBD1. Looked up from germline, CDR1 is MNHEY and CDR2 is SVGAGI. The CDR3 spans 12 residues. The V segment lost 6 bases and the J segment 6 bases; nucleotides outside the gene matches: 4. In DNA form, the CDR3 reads TGTGCCAGCAGCTTCAGGGGGAATGGCTACACCTTC. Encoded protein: CASSFRGNGYTF.

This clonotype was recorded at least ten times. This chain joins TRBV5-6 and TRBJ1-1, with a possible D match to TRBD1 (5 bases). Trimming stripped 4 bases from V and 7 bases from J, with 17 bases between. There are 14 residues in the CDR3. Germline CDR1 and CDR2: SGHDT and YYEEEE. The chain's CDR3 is CASSPFGGGGEAFF. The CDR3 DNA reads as TGTGCCAGCAGCCCCTTCGGGGGGGGTGGTGAAGCTTTCTTT.

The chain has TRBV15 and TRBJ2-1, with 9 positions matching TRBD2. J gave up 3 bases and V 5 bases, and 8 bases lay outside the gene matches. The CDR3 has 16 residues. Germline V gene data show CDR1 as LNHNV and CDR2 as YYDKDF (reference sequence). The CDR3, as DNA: TGTGCCACCAGCGAGACCGGGACTAGCTTCTACAATGAGCAGTTCTTC. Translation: CATSETGTSFYNEQFF.

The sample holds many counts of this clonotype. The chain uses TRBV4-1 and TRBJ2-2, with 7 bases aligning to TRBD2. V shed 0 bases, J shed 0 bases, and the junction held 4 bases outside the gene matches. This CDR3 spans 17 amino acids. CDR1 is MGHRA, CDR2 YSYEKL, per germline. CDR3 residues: CASSQEGGWSNTGELFF. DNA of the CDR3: TGCGCCAGCAGCCAAGAGGGGGGGTGGTCGAACACCGGGGAGCTGTTTTTT.

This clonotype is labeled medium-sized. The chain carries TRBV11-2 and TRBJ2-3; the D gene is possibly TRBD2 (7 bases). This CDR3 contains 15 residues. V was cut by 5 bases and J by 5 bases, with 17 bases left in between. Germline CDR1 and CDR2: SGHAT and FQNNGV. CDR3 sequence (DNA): TGTGCCAGCAGCCCACAGAGGGGGGGCTTAGATACGCAGTATTTT. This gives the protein CASSPQRGGLDTQYF.

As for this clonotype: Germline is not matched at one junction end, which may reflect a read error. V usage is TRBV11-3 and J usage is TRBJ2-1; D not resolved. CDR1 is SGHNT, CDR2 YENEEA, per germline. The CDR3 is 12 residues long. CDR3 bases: TGTGCCGGCAGCTTAGAAGGTAATGAGCAGTTCTTC. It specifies CAGSLEGNEQFF.

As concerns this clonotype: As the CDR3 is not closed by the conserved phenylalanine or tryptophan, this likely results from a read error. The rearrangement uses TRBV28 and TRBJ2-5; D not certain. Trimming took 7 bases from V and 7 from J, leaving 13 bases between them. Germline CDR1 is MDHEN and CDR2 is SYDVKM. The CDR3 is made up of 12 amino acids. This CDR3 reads CASNWNKGTQYL. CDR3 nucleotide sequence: TGTGCCAGCAATTGGAACAAAGGGACCCAGTACCTC.

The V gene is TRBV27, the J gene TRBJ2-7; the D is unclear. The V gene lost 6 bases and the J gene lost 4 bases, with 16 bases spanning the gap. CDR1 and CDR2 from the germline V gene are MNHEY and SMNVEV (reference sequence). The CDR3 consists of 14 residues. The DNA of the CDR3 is TGTGCCAGCAGCCTAAGACCCTTCAATTACGAGCAGTACTTC. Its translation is CASSLRPFNYEQYF.

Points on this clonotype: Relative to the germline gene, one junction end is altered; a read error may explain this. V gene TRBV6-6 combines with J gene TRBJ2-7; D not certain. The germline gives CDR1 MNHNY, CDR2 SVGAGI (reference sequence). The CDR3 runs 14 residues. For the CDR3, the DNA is TGTGCCAGCAGTTACGGCGTTCCCTCCTACGAGCAGGACTTC. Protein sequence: CASSYGVPSYEQDF.

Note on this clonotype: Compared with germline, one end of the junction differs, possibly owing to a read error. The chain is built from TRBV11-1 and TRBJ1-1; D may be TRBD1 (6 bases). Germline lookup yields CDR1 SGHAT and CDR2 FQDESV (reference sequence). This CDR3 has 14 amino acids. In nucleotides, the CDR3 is TGTGCCAGCAACTTAGGGAGGGGGGCCACTGAAGCTTTCTTT. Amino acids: CASNLGRGATEAFF.

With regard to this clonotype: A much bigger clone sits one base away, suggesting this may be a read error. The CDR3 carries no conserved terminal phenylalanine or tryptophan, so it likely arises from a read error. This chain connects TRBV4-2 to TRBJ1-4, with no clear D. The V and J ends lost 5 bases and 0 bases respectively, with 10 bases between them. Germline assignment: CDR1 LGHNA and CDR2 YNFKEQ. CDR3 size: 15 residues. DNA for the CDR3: TGTGCCAGCAGCGCTCTACAGTCAACTAATGAAAAACTGTTTTAT. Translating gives CASSALQSTNEKLFY.

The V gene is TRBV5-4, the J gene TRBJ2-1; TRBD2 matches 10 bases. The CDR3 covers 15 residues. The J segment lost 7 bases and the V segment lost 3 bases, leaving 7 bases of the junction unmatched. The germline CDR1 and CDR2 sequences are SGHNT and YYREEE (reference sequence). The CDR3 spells CASSSASGSDNEQFF. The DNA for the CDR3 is TGTGCCAGCAGCTCAGCTAGCGGGAGTGATAATGAGCAGTTCTTC.